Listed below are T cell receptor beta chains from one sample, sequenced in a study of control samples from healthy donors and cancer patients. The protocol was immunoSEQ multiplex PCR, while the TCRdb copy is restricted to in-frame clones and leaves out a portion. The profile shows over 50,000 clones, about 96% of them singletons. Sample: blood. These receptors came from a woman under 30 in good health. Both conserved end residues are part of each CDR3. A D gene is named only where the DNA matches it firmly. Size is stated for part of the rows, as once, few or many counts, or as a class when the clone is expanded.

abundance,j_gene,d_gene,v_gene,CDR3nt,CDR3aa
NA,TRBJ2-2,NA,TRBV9,TGTGCCAGCAGCCTCAACACCGGGGAGCTGTTTTTT,CASSLNTGELFF
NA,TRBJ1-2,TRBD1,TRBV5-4,TGTGCCAGCAGCCCGGGACAGGACTATGGCTACACCTTC,CASSPGQDYGYTF
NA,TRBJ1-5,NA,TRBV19,TGTGCCAGTAGAACAGGCCGTTGGGTCAGTCAGCCCCAGCATTTT,CASRTGRWVSQPQHF
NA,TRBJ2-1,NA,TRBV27,TGTGCCAGCAGTTTATCGACAGGCGGGGGATTCTACAATGAGCAGTTCTTC,CASSLSTGGGFYNEQFF
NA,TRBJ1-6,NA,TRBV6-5,TGTGCCACCCTTAATATGGGGCAGCGAGATTCACCCCTCCACTTT,CATLNMGQRDSPLHF
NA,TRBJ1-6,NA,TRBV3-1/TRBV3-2,TGTGCCAGCAGCCAAATTGACAGATCCTATAATTCACCCCTCCACTTT,CASSQIDRSYNSPLHF
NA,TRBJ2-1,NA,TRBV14,TGTGCCAGCAGCCAATCGGGACTGGACAATGAGCAGTTCTTC,CASSQSGLDNEQFF
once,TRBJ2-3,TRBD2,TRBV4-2,TGTGCCAGCAGCCAGATAGCGGGGGGGACAGATACGCAGTATTTT,CASSQIAGGTDTQYF
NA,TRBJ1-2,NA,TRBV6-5,TGTGCCAGCCAGGGCCAGTCGACCCATGGCTACACCTTC,CASQGQSTHGYTF
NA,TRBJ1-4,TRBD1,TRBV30,TGTGCCTGGAGCGTACGATGGACAGGGGGCAGTCGGACTAATGAAAAACTGTTTTTT,CAWSVRWTGGSRTNEKLFF
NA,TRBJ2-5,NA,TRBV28,TGTGCCAGCAGGGGAAGAGGGGAGACCCAGTACTTC,CASRGRGETQYF
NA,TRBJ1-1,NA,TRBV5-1,TGCGCCAGCAGCTTGGGCGGGAGGATGAACACTGAAGCTTTCTTT,CASSLGGRMNTEAFF
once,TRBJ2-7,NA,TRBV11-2,TGTGCCAGCAGCTACAACTCCTACGAGCAGTACTTC,CASSYNSYEQYF
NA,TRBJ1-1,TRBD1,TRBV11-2,TGTGCCAGCAGGCGGACAGGGGCGAACACTGAAGCTTTCTTT,CASRRTGANTEAFF
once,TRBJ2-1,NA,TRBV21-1,TGTGCCAGCAGACCGGGACTAGCCCAATACAATGAGCAGTTCTTC,CASRPGLAQYNEQFF
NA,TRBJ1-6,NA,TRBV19,TGTGCCAGTAGTATGGGGGGGGTTTGGAATTCACCCCTCCACTTT,CASSMGGVWNSPLHF
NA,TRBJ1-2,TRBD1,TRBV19,TGTGCCAGTACCCTTACCCCGACAGGGTCCTATGGCTACACCTTC,CASTLTPTGSYGYTF
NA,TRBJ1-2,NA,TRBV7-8,TGTGCCAGCAGCCCCGGGCAATATAGCTATGGCTACACCTTC,CASSPGQYSYGYTF
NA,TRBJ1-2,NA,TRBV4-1,TGCGCCAGCAGACACGGCCCTACGGGACTGAGGGGCTACACCTTC,CASRHGPTGLRGYTF
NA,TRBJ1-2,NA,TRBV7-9,TGTGCCAGCAGCGACCGGCGTTCGGGCCTCTATGGCTACACCTTC,CASSDRRSGLYGYTF
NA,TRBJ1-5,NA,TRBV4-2,TGTGCCAGCAGCCGCGTCGAAGATAGCAATCAGCCCCAGCATTTT,CASSRVEDSNQPQHF
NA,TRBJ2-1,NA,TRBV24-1,TGTGCCACTAGTGGATACAATGAGCAGTTCTTC,CATSGYNEQFF
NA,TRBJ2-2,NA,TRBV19,TGTGCCAGTACCATGGGGGCGACCGGGGAGCTGTTTTTT,CASTMGATGELFF
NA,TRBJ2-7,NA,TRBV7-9,TGTGCCAGCAGCCTGAGGGGGGGCGCCTACGAGCAGTACTTC,CASSLRGGAYEQYF
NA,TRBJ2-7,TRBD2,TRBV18,TGTGCCAGCTCACCATCGGGGAGCGGGGGCCTCGTCTACGAGCAGTACTTC,CASSPSGSGGLVYEQYF
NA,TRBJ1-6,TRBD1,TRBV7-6,TGTGCCAGCAGCATGGGGACAGGGATAAATTCACCCCTCCACTTT,CASSMGTGINSPLHF
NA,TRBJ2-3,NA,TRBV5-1,TGCGCCAGCAGCTTGGTAGAAGGCACAGATACGCAGTATTTT,CASSLVEGTDTQYF
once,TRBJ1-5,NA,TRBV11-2,TGTGCCAGCAGCTTAGGCAGGGTTATCGGTCAGCCCCAGCATTTT,CASSLGRVIGQPQHF
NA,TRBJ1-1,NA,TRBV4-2,TGTGCCAGCAGCCAAGATCAAGCGGGGGCTTCTGAAGCTTTCTTT,CASSQDQAGASEAFF
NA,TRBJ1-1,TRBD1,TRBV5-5,TGTGCCAGCAGCTTGACAGGGGACACTGAAGCTTTCTTT,CASSLTGDTEAFF
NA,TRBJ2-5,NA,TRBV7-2,TGTGCCAGCAGCTTATTCGGGCGGGGCCAAGAGACCCAGTACTTC,CASSLFGRGQETQYF
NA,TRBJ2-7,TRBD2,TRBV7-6,TGTGCCAGCAGCTTAGGGACTAGCGGGGACTCCTACGAGCAGTACTTC,CASSLGTSGDSYEQYF
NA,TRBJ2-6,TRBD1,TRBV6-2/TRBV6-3,TGTGCCAGCAGTTCCACCATGGACAGGGGCCGCTCTGGGGCCAACGTCCTGACTTTC,CASSSTMDRGRSGANVLTF
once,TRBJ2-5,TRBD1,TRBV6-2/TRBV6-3,TGTGCCAGCAGTTACCTAACGGACAGGCGAAAAGAGACCCAGTACTTC,CASSYLTDRRKETQYF
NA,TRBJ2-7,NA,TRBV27,TGTGCCAGCAGCGTGGGGGGATCTCTACCCCGCGAGCAGTACTTC,CASSVGGSLPREQYF
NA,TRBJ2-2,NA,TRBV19,TGTGCCAGTCAGGGATCCGGGGAGCTGTTTTTT,CASQGSGELFF
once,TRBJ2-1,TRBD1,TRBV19,TGTGCCAGTAGCATCCCCGGGACAGGGAAAGATGAGCAGTTCTTC,CASSIPGTGKDEQFF